This TCR beta chain is drawn from a study of blood T cell repertoires in COVID-19. About the research overall: Sites across the United States, Italy and Spain contributed samples from acute and convalescent COVID-19.

The repertoire was sequenced with immunoSEQ multiplex PCR; TCRdb's copy has only in-frame clones and lacks some. The table lists some 150,000 clones, 70% to 90% of them singletons. V lost 2 bases, J lost 5 bases, and 2 bases stayed unmatched. The CDR3 covers 14 residues. Germline V CDR1 and CDR2: SEHNR, FQNEAQ (reference sequence). The sequencing input was peripheral blood. This chain joins TRBV7-9 and TRBJ2-2; 7 nucleotides agree with TRBD2. This TCR derives from a man between 65 and 79 years old with acute or convalescent COVID-19. DNA of the CDR3: TGTGCCAGCAGCTTAAGACTAGCAACCGGGGAGCTGTTTTTT. It specifies CASSLRLATGELFF.